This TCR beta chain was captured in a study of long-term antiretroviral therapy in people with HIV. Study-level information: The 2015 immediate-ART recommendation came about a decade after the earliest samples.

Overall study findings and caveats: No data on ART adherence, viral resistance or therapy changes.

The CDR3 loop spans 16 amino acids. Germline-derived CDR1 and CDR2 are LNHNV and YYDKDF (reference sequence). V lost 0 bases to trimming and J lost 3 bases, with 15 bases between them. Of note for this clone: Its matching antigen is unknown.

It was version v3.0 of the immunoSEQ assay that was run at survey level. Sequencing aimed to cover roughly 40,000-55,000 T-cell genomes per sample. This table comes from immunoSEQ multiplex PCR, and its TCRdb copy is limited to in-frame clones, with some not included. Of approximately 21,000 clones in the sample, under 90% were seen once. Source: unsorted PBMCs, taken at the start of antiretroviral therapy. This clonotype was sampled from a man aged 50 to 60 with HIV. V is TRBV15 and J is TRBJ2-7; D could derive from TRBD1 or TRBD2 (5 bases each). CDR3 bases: TGTGCCACCAGCAGAGAGACCGGGACCGAAGGCTACGAGCAGTACTTC. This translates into CATSRETGTEGYEQYF.